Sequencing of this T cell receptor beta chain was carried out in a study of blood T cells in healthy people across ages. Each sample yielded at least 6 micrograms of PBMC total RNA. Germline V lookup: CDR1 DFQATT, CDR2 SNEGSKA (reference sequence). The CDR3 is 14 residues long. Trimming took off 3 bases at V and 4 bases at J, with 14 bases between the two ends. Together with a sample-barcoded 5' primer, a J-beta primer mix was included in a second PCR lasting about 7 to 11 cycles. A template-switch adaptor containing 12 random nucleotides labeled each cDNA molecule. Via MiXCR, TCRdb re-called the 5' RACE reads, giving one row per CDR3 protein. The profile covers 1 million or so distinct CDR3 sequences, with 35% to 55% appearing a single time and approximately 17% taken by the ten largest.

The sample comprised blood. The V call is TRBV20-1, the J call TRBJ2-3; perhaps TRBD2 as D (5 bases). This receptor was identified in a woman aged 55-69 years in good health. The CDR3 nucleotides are TGCAGTGCTAGTCCGGGAAGTCGGGCAGATACGCAGTATTTT. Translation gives CSASPGSRADTQYF.